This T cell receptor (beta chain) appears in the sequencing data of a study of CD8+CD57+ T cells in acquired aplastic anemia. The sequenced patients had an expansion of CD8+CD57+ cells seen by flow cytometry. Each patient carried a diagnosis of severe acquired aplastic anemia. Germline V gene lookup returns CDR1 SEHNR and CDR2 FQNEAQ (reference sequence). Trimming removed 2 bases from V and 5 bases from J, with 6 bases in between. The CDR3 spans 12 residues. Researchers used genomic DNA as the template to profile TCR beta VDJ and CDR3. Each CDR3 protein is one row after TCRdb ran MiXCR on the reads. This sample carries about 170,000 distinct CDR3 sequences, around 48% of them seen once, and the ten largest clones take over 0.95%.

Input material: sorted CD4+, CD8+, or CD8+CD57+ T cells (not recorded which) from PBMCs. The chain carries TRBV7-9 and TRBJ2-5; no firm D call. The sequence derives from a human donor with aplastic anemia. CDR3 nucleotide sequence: TGTGCCAGCAGCTTATATCCGGAGACCCAGTACTTC. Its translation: CASSLYPETQYF. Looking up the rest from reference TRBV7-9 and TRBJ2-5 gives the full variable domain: DTGVSQNPRHKITKRGQNVTFRCDPISEHNRLYWYRQTLGQGPEFLTYFQNEAQLEKSRLLSDRFSAERPKGSFSTLEIQRTEQGDSAMYLCASSLYPETQYFGPGTRLLVL.